This T cell receptor (beta chain) appears in the sequencing data of a study of identical twins. TCRdb itself ran the 5' RACE reads through MiXCR, one entry per CDR3 protein. The sample records hundreds of thousands of distinct CDR3 sequences, over 20% being singletons. This clonotype was recorded many times. The sample was also linked to a second study, of T cells expressing NK-cell markers.

The sequenced material came from PBMCs. This TCR was sampled from a woman between 18 and 30 years old in good health.

The CDR3 reads CASSPGQGLEKLFF. The DNA of the CDR3 is TGTGCCAGCAGTCCGGGACAGGGGCTTGAAAAACTGTTTTTT. J is TRBJ1-4 and V is TRBV7-9; 10 positions match TRBD1. The CDR3 runs to 14 residues. CDR1 is SEHNR, CDR2 FQNEAQ, per germline (reference sequence). V lost 6 bases to trimming and J lost 7 bases; unmatched junction nucleotides: 5.